What follows are 16 T cell receptor beta chains derived from one specimen sequenced in a study of PD-1 blockade in mismatch repair-deficient tumors. The table came from immunoSEQ multiplex PCR; TCRdb's copy has only in-frame clones and leaves some out. The sample lists 50,000 or so clones; around 85% were seen once. The source material was peripheral blood, sampled about 4.5 months after starting pembrolizumab. These receptors were collected from an adult with mismatch repair-deficient cancer.

The chain carries TRBV6-1 and TRBJ1-4; a weak D match, TRBD1 (5 bases). V shed 4 bases and J shed 8 bases, with 17 bases lying between them. Germline CDR1 MNHNS, CDR2 SASEGT. The CDR3 length is 15 residues. The DNA of the CDR3 is TGTGCCAGCAGTGTGGGTCAGGGTGGAGGCGAAAAACTGTTTTTT. It specifies CASSVGQGGGEKLFF.

This clone was detected a few times. The same CDR3 can be traced to other DNA sequences in this sample. The V call is TRBV27, the J call TRBJ1-4; D gene ambiguous. Germline V CDR1 and CDR2: MNHEY, SMNVEV (reference sequence). CDR3 size: 13 residues. Trimming cost V 3 bases and J 6 bases, with 8 bases left between them. CDR3 in DNA: TGTGCCAGCAGTTTCTCAGGTTATGAAAAACTGTTTTTT. Translating gives CASSFSGYEKLFF.

The chain employs TRBV28 and TRBJ1-5; 7 bases match TRBD1. This CDR3 region has 14 residues. Germline V gene lookup returns CDR1 MDHEN and CDR2 SYDVKM. V dropped 10 bases and J dropped 7; count of bases not matched to a gene: 13. CDR3 DNA sequence: TGTGCCACCAAGCGACAGGGTGTTACCCAGCCCCAGCATTTT. Translating it yields CATKRQGVTQPQHF.

This clone is deemed medium-sized (0.01 to 0.1%). The V and J genes are TRBV5-6 and TRBJ2-7; D assignment may be TRBD1 or TRBD2 (6 bases each). Germline lookup yields CDR1 SGHDT and CDR2 YYEEEE. The V end lost 4 bases, the J end lost 2 bases, and 13 bases lay between the germline ends. CDR3 length equals 14 residues. CDR3 coding DNA: TGTGCCAGCAGCACGGGAGCAGGGGCCTACGAGCAGTACTTC. Amino acids: CASSTGAGAYEQYF.

In its sample, this clone ranks as medium-sized. The rearrangement links TRBV5-4 to TRBJ1-2, with 9 bases identical to TRBD1. In germline, CDR1 is SGHNT, CDR2 YYREEE (reference sequence). This CDR3 has 14 residues. Unmatched junction bases numbered 3, after V lost 3 bases and J lost 3 bases. The CDR3 loop is CASSSGTGYYGYTF. The CDR3 DNA reads TGTGCCAGCAGCTCCGGGACAGGGTACTATGGCTACACCTTC.

The chain combines TRBV9 with TRBJ2-1, with 8 bases fitting TRBD1. The J segment lost 5 bases and the V segment lost 0 bases, leaving 4 bases of the junction unmatched. Germline CDR1 is SGDLS and CDR2 is YYNGEE. There are 15 residues in the CDR3. CDR3 coding DNA: TGTGCCAGCAGCGTAGCGACAGGGGTAAACAATGAGCAGTTCTTC. This encodes CASSVATGVNNEQFF.

This clone was found a few times. This rearrangement joins TRBV28 to TRBJ2-6, with a tentative D call TRBD1 (6 bases). Per germline, CDR1 MDHEN and CDR2 SYDVKM. V lost 6 bases to trimming and J lost 2 bases, with 17 bases between them. The CDR3 extends over 17 amino acids. The CDR3, as DNA: TGTGCCAGCAGAGCCGGGACATTCAAACCTGGGGCCAACGTCCTGACTTTC. Encoded protein: CASRAGTFKPGANVLTF.

The chain joins TRBV6-5 to TRBJ1-1; D gene ambiguous. This CDR3 is built from 14 residues. Germline lookup yields CDR1 MNHEY and CDR2 SVGAGI. With 6 bases removed from V and 0 bases from J, the gap between germline ends came to 11 bases. The CDR3 DNA reads as TGTGCCAGCAGCCCTGTCCGATTGAACACTGAAGCTTTCTTT. Its translation is CASSPVRLNTEAFF.

V gene TRBV6-5 combines with J gene TRBJ1-5; D is unclear. This CDR3 is 15 amino acids long. V lost 6 bases and J lost 0, with 12 bases in between. CDR1 and CDR2 (germline): MNHEY, SVGAGI. CDR3 sequence: CASRDRANSNQPQHF. In DNA, the CDR3 is TGTGCCAGCAGGGACCGTGCAAATAGCAATCAGCCCCAGCATTTT.

The chain is built from TRBV7-8 and TRBJ2-3, with 16 bases that match TRBD2. Germline CDR1 is SGHVS and CDR2 is FQNEAQ. The CDR3 loop spans 16 amino acids. J was trimmed by 7 bases and V by 5 bases; bases with no gene match: 6. CDR3 sequence reads: CASSPQGLAGGNTQYF. CDR3 nucleotide sequence: TGTGCCAGCAGCCCACAGGGACTAGCGGGAGGGAATACGCAGTATTTT.

V and J are TRBV18 and TRBJ2-6; D unresolved. The CDR3 contains 13 residues. Trimming pared 3 bases from V and 1 base from J, leaving 1 base between. CDR1 KGHSH and CDR2 LQKENI come from the germline V gene. Here the CDR3 reads CASSPSGANVLTF. DNA for the CDR3: TGTGCCAGCTCACCTTCTGGGGCCAACGTCCTGACTTTC.

V and J are TRBV14 and TRBJ2-1; D not resolved. This CDR3 spans 13 amino acids. V was shortened by 4 bases and J by 10 bases, with 14 bases between the two germline ends. In germline, CDR1 is SGHDN, CDR2 FVKESK. CDR3 bases: TGTGCCAGCAGCCGGGCCCTAGTAGGGGAGCAGTTCTTC. It translates to CASSRALVGEQFF.

The gene calls are TRBV7-2 and TRBJ2-7; D is ambiguous. With 7 bases removed from V and 3 bases from J, the gap between germline ends came to 10 bases. The CDR3 runs 12 residues. Germline values: CDR1 SGHTA, CDR2 FQGNSA. The DNA for the CDR3 is TGTGCCAGCACCCCTTCGGGCTACGAGCAGTACTTC. Protein sequence: CASTPSGYEQYF.

The gene calls are TRBV11-2 and TRBJ2-2, with D unclear. Germline values: CDR1 SGHAT, CDR2 FQNNGV. This CDR3 is 13 amino acids long. V lost 2 bases and J 3 bases, leaving 4 bases between the germline ends. This CDR3 is CASSLLYTGELFF. The CDR3 DNA reads as TGTGCCAGCAGCTTATTGTACACCGGGGAGCTGTTTTTT.

This chain uses TRBV10-3 with TRBJ2-3, with TRBD2 matching over 11 bases. The CDR3 is 16 residues long. Germline CDR1 ENHRY, CDR2 SYGVKD. The V segment lost 2 bases and the J segment 3 bases; nucleotides outside the gene matches: 4. The CDR3 is CAISEALAGVTDTQYF. CDR3 nucleotides: TGTGCCATCAGTGAGGCACTAGCGGGAGTGACAGATACGCAGTATTTT.

The gene calls are TRBV30 and TRBJ2-3; D gene unclear. CDR3 size: 13 residues. Germline V gene lookup returns CDR1 GTSNPN and CDR2 SVGIG (reference sequence). V lost 2 bases and J 3 bases, leaving 9 bases between the germline ends. CDR3 bases: TGTGCCTGGAGTCGCGGTTCTACAGATACGCAGTATTTT. This translates into CAWSRGSTDTQYF.